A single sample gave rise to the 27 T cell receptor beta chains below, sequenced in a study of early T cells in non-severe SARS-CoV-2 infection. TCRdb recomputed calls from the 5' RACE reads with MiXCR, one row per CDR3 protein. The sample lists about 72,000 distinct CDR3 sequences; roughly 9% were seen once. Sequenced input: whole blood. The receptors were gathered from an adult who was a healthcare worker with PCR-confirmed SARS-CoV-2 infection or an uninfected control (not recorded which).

CDR3 protein: CSAHGNEQFF. The CDR3 bases are TGCAGTGCCCACGGCAATGAGCAGTTCTTC. V and J are TRBV20-1 and TRBJ2-1; D gene uncertain. CDR1 is DFQATT, CDR2 SNEGSKA, per germline (reference sequence). This CDR3 has 10 amino acids. The ends were cut back, 6 bases at V and 6 bases at J, with 6 bases in the middle.

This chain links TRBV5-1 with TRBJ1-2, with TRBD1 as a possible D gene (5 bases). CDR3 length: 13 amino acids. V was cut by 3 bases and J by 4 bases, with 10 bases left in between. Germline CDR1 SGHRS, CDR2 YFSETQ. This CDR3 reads CASSYGASYGYTF. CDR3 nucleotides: TGCGCCAGCAGCTATGGGGCCAGCTATGGCTACACCTTC.

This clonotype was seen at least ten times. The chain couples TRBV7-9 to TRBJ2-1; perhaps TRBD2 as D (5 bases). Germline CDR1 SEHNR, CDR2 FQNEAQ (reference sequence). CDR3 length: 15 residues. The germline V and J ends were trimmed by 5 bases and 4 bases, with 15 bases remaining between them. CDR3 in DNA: TGTGCCAGCAGCCCGCGAGGGAACACATACAATGAGCAGTTCTTC. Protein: CASSPRGNTYNEQFF.

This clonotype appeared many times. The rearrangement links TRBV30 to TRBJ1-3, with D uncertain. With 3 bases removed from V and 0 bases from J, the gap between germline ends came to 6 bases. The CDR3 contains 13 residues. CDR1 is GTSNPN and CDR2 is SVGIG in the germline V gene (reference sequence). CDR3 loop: CAWSVSSGNTIYF. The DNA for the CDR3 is TGTGCCTGGAGCGTCAGCTCTGGAAACACCATATATTTT.

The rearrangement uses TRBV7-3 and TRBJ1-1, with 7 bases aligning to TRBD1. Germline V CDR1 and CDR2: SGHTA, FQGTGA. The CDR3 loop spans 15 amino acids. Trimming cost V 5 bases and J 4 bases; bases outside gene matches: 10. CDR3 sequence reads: CASSPRQGAGTEAFF. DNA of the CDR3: TGTGCCAGCAGCCCACGACAGGGCGCAGGCACTGAAGCTTTCTTT.

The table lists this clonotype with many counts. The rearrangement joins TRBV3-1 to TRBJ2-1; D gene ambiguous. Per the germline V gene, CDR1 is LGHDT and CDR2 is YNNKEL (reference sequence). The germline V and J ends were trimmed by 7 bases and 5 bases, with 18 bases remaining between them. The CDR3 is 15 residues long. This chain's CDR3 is CASTPREDGDNEQFF. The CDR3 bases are TGTGCCAGCACCCCTAGAGAGGATGGGGACAATGAGCAGTTCTTC.

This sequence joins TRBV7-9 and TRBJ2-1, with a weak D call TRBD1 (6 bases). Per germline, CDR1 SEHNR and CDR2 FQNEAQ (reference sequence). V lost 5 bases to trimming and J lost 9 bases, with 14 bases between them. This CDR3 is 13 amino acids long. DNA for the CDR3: TGTGCCAGCAGCCGTCAGGGGTTCGGTGAGCAGTTCTTC. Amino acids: CASSRQGFGEQFF.

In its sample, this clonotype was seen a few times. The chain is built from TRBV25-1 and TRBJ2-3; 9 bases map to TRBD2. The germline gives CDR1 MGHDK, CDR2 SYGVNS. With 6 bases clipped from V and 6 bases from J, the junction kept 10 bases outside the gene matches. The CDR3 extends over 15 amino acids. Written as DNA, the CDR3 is TGTGCCAGCAGCCATAGCGGGAGAGTATCCGATACGCAGTATTTT. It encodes CASSHSGRVSDTQYF.

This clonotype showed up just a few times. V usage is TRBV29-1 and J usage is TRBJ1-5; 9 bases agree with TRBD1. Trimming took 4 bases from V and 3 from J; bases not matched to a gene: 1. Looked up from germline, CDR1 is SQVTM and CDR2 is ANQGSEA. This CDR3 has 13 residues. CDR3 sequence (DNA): TGCAGCGTTGGGGACAGGGCCAATCAGCCCCAGCATTTT. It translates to CSVGDRANQPQHF.

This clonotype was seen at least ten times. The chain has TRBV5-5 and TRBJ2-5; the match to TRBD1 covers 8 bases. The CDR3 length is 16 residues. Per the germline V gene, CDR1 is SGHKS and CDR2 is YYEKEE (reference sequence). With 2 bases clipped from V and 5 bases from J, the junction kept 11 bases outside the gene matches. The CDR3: CASSFSQTDRGETQYF. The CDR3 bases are TGTGCCAGCAGCTTTTCCCAGACCGACAGGGGCGAGACCCAGTACTTC. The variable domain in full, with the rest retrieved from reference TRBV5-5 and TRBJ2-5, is DAGVTQSPTHLIKTRGQQVTLRCSPISGHKSVSWYQQVLGQGPQFIFQYYEKEERGRGNFPDRFSARQFPNYSSELNVNALLLGDSALYLCASSFSQTDRGETQYFGPGTRLLVL.

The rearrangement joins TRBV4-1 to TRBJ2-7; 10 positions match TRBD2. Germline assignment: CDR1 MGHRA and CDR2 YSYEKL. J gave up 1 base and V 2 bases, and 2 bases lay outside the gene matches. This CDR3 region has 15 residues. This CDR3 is CASSQIAGGSYEQYF. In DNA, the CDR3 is TGCGCCAGCAGCCAAATAGCGGGAGGATCCTACGAGCAGTACTTC.

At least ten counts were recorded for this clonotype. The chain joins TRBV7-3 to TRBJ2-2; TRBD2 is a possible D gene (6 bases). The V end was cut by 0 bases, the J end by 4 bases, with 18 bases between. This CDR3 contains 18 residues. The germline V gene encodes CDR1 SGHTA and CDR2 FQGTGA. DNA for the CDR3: TGTGCCAGCAGCTTAACGGGCGGGCTAGCGAGCCTCACCGGGGAGCTGTTTTTT. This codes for CASSLTGGLASLTGELFF.

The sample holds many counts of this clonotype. CDR3 nucleotide sequence: TGCAGTGCAAGGACTAGCGGGAGCTACAATGAGCAGTTCTTC. Residues: CSARTSGSYNEQFF. V gene TRBV20-1 combines with J gene TRBJ2-1; TRBD2 matches at 13 bases. This CDR3 region has 14 residues. J was trimmed by 3 bases and V by 6 bases; bases with no gene match: 2. In germline, CDR1 is DFQATT, CDR2 SNEGSKA (reference sequence).

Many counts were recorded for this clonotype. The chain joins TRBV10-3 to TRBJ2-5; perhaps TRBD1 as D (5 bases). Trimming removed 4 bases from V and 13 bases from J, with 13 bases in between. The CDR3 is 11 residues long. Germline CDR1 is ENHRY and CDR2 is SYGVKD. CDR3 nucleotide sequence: TGTGCCATCAGTGGGGGCCTCCTGGTGTACTTC. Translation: CAISGGLLVYF.

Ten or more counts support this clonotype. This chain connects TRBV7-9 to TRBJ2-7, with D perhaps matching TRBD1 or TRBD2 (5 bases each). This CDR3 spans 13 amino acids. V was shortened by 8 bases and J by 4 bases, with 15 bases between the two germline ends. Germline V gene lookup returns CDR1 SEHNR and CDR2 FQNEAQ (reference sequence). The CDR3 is CASGRDRQYEQYF. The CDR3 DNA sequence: TGTGCCAGCGGACGGGACCGTCAGTACGAGCAGTACTTC. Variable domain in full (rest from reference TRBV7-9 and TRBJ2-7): DTGVSQNPRHKITKRGQNVTFRCDPISEHNRLYWYRQTLGQGPEFLTYFQNEAQLEKSRLLSDRFSAERPKGSFSTLEIQRTEQGDSAMYLCASGRDRQYEQYFGPGTRLTVT.

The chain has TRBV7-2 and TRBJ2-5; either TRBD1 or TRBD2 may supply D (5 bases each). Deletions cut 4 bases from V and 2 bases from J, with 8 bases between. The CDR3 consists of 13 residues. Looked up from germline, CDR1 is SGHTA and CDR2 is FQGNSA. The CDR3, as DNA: TGTGCCAGCAGCTGGGGGTCTCAAGAGACCCAGTACTTC. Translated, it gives CASSWGSQETQYF.

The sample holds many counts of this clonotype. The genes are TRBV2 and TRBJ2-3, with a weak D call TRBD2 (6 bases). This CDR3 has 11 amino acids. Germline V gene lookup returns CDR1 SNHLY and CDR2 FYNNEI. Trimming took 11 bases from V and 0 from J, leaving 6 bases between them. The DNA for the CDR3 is TGTGCCCGGGGGAGCACAGATACGCAGTATTTT. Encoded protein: CARGSTDTQYF.

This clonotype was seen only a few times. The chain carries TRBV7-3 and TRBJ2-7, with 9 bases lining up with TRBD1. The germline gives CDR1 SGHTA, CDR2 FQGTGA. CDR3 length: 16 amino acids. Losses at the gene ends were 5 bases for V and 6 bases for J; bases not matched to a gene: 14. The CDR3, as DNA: TGTGCCAGCAGCCCCGAGGTGTGGGACAGGGTACCCGAGCAGTACTTC. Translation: CASSPEVWDRVPEQYF.

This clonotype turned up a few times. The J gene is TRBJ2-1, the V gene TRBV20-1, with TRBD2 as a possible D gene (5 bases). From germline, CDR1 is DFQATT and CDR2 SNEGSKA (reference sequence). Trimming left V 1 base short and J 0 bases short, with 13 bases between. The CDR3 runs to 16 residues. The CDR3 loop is CSARGTGNISYNEQFF. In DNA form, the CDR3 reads TGCAGTGCTAGAGGTACCGGGAACATCTCCTACAATGAGCAGTTCTTC.

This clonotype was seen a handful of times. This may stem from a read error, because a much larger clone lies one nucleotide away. The CDR3 here is CASSLAGRPFSNEQFF. The CDR3, as DNA: TGTGCCAGCAGCTTAGCCGGACGTCCTTTCAGCAATGAGCAGTTCTTC. The chain employs TRBV7-8 and TRBJ2-1; D remains unclear. The CDR3 contains 16 residues. Trimming cost V 0 bases and J 6 bases, with 15 bases left between them. Germline CDR1 and CDR2: SGHVS and FQNEAQ.

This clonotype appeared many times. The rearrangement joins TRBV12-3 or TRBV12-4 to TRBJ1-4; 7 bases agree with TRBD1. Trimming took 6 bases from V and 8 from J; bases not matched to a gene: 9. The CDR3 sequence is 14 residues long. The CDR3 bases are TGTGCCAGCAGAATATCAGGGGGACGAGAAAAACTGTTTTTT. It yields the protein CASRISGGREKLFF.

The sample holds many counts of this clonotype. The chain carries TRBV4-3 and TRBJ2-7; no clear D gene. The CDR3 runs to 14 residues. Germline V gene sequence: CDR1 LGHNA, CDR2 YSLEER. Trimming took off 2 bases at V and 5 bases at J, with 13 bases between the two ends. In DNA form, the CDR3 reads TGCGCCAGCAGCCAACGCGTGGGCACGGACGAGCAGTACTTC. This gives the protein CASSQRVGTDEQYF.

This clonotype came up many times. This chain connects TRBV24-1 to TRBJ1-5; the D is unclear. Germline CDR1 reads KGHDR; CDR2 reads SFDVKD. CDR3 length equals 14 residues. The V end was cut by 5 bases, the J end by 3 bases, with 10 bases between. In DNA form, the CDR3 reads TGTGCCACCAGTGGGAGCGGGAACAATCAGCCCCAGCATTTT. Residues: CATSGSGNNQPQHF.

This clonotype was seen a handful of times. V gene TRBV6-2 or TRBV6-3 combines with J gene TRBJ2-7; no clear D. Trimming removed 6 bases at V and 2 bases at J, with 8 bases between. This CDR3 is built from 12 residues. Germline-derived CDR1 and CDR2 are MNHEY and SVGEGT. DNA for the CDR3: TGTGCCAGCAGGTACACGGCCTACGAGCAGTACTTC. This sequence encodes CASRYTAYEQYF.

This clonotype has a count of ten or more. The CDR3 here is CASSLAGSNSPLHF. CDR3 DNA sequence: TGTGCCAGCAGCTTAGCAGGATCTAATTCACCCCTCCACTTT. The chain joins TRBV7-2 to TRBJ1-6; D unclear. The V end was cut by 0 bases, the J end by 6 bases, with 6 bases between. The CDR3 loop spans 14 amino acids. Germline V gene sequence: CDR1 SGHTA, CDR2 FQGNSA.

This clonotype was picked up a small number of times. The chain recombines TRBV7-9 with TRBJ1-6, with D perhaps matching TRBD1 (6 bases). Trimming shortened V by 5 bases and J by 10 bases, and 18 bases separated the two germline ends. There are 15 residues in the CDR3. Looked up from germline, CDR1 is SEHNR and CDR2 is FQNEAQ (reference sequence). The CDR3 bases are TGTGCCAGCAGCGGGGGGGCAGGAGTAGGATCACCCCTCCACTTT. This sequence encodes CASSGGAGVGSPLHF. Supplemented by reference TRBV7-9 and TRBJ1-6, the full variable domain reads DTGVSQNPRHKITKRGQNVTFRCDPISEHNRLYWYRQTLGQGPEFLTYFQNEAQLEKSRLLSDRFSAERPKGSFSTLEIQRTEQGDSAMYLCASSGGAGVGSPLHFGNGTRLTVT.

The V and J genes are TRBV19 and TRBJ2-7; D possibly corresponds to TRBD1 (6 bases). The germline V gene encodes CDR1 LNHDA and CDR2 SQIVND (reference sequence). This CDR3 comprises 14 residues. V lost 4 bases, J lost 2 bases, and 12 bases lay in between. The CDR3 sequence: CASSRQDIPYEQYF. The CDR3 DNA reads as TGTGCCAGTAGTAGACAGGACATACCCTACGAGCAGTACTTC.